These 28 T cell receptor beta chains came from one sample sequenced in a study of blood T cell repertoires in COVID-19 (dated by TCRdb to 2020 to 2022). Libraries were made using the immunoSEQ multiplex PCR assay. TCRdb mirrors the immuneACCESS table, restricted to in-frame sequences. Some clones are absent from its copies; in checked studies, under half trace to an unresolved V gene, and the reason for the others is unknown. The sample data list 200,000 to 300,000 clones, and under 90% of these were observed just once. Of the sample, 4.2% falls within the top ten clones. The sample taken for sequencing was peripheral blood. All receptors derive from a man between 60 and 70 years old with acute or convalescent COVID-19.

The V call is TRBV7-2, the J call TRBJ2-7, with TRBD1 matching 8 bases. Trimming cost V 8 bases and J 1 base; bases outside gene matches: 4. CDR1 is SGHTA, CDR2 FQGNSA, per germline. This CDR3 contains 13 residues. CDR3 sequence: CASGQGPSYEQYF. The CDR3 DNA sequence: TGTGCCAGCGGACAGGGACCATCCTACGAGCAGTACTTC.

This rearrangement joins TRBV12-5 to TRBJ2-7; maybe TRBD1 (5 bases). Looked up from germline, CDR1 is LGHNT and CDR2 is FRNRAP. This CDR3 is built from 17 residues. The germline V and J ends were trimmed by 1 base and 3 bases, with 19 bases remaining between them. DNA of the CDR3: TGTGCTAGTGGTTTGGAGGAAGCATCAGGGAACATCTACGAGCAGTACTTC. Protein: CASGLEEASGNIYEQYF.

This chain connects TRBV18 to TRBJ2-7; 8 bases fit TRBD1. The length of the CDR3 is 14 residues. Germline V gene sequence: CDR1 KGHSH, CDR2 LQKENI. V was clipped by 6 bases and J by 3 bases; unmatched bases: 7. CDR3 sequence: CASSPAGGIYEQYF. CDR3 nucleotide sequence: TGTGCCAGCTCCCCGGCAGGGGGCATCTACGAGCAGTACTTC.

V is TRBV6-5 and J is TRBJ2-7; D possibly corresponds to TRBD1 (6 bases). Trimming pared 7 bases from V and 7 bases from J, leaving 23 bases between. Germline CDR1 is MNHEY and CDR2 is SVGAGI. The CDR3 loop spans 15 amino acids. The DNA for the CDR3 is TGTGCCAGCACCCAAAGAGTGGCCTCTAGGGGGGAGCAGTACTTC. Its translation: CASTQRVASRGEQYF.

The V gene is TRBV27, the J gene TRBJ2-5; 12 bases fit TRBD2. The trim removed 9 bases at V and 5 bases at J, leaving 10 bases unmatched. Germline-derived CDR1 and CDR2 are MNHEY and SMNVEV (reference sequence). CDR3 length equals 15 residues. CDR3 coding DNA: TGTGCCAGAGCTCCGACTAGCGGGGGTTGCGAGACCCAGTACTTC. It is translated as CARAPTSGGCETQYF.

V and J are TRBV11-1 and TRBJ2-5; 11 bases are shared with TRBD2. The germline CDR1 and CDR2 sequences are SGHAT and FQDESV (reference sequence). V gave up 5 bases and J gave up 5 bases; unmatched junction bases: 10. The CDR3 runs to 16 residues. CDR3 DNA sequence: TGTGCCAGCAGCCTACTGGGACTAGCGGAAGGGGAGACCCAGTACTTC. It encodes CASSLLGLAEGETQYF.

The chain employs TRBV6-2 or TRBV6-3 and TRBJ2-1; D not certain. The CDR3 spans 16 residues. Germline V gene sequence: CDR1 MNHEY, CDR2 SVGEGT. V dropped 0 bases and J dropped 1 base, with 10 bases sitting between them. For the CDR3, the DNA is TGTGCCAGCAGTTACTCGAAGCTGATTTCCTACAATGAGCAGTTCTTC. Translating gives CASSYSKLISYNEQFF.

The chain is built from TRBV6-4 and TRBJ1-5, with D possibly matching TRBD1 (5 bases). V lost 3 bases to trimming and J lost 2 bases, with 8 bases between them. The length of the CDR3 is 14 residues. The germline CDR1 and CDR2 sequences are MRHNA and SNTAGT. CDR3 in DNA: TGTGCCAGCAGTGAGGGAGGGGGCAATCAGCCCCAGCATTTT. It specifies CASSEGGGNQPQHF.

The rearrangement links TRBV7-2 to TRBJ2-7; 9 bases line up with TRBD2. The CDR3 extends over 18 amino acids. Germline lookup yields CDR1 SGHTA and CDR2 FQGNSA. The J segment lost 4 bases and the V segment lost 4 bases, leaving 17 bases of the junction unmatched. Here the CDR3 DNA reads TGTGCCAGCAGCTCCCTCCGGCATGGGCGGGAGGGAATATACGAGCAGTACTTC. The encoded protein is CASSSLRHGREGIYEQYF.

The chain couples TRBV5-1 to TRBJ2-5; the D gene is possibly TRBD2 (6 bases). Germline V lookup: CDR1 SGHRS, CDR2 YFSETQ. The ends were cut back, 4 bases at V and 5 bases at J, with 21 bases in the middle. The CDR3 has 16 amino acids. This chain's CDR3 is CASSAGLSLGPETQYF. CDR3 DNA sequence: TGCGCCAGCAGCGCGGGACTGTCCTTAGGTCCGGAGACCCAGTACTTC.

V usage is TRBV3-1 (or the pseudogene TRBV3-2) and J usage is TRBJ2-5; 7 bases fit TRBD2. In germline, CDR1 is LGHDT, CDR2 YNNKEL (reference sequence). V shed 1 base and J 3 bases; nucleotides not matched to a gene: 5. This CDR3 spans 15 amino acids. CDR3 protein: CASSQVMAGEETQYF. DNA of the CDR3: TGTGCCAGCAGCCAAGTTATGGCGGGGGAAGAGACCCAGTACTTC.

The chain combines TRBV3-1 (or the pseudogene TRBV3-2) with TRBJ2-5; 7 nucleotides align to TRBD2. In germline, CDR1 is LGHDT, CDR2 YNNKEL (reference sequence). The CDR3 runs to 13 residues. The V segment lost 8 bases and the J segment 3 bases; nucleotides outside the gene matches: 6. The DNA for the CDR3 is TGTGCCAGCCGTTTTCGGGGGGAAGAGACCCAGTACTTC. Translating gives CASRFRGEETQYF.

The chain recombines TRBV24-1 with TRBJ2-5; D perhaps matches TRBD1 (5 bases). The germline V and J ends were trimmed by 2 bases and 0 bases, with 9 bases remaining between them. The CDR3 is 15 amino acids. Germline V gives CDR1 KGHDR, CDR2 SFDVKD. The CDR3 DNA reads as TGTGCCACCAGTGATTCCAGGGCGTACCAAGAGACCCAGTACTTC. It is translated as CATSDSRAYQETQYF.

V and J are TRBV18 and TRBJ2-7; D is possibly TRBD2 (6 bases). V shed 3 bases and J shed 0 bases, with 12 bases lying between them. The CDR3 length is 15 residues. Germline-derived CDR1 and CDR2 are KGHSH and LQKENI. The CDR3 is CASSPDYVRSYEQYF. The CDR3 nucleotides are TGTGCCAGCTCACCGGACTACGTACGCTCCTACGAGCAGTACTTC. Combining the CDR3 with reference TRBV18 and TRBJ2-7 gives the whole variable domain NAGVMQNPRHLVRRRGQEARLRCSPMKGHSHVYWYRQLPEEGLKFMVYLQKENIIDESGMPKERFSAEFPKEGPSILRIQQVVRGDSAAYFCASSPDYVRSYEQYFGPGTRLTVT.

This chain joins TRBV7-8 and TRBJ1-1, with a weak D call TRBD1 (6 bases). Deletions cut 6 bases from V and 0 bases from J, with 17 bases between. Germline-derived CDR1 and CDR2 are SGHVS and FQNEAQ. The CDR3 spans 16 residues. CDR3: CASRMTGHQMNTEAFF. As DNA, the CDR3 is TGTGCCAGCAGGATGACAGGTCATCAAATGAACACTGAAGCTTTCTTT.

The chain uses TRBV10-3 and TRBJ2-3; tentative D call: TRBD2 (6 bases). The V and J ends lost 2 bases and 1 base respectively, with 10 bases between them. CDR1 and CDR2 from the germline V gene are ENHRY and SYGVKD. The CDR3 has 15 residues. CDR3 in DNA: TGTGCCATCAGTGAGGGCGGGGACGGCACAGATACGCAGTATTTT. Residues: CAISEGGDGTDTQYF.

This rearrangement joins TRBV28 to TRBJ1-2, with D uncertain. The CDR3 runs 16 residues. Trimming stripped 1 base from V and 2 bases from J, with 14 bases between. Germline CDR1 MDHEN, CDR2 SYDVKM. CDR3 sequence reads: CASSLFVRRRNYGYTF. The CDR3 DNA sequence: TGTGCCAGCAGTTTATTCGTGCGCCGGAGAAACTATGGCTACACCTTC.

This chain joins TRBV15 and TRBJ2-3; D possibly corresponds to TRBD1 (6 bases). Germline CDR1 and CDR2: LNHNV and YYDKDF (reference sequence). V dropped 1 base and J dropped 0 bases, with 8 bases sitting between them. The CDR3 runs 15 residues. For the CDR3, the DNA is TGTGCCACCAGCAGAGGACAGGCCAGCACAGATACGCAGTATTTT. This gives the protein CATSRGQASTDTQYF.

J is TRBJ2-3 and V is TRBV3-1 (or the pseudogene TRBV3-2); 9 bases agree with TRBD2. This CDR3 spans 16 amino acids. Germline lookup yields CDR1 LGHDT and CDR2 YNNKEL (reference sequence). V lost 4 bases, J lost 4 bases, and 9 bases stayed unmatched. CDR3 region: CASSPSPRLAADTQYF. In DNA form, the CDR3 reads TGTGCCAGCAGCCCCAGTCCGAGACTAGCGGCAGATACGCAGTATTTT.

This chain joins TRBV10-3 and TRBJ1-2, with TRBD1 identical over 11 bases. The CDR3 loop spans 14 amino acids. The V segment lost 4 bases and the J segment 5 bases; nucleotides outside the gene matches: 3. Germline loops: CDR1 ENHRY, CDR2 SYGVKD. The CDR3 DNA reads TGTGCCATCAGTGCCGGACAGGGGGCGTATGGCTACACCTTC. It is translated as CAISAGQGAYGYTF.

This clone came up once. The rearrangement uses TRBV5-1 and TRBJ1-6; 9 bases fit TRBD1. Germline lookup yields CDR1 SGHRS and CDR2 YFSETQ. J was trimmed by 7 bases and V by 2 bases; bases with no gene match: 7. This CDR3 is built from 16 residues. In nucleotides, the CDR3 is TGCGCCAGCAGCTTTCATGGACAGGGGAGGAATTCACCCCTCCACTTT. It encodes CASSFHGQGRNSPLHF.

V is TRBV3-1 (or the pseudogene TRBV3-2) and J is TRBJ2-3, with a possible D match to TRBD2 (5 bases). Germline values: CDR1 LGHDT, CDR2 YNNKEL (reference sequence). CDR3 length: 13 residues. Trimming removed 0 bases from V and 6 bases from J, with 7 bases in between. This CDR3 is CASSQDRGDTQYF. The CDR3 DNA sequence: TGTGCCAGCAGCCAAGATCGCGGGGATACGCAGTATTTT.

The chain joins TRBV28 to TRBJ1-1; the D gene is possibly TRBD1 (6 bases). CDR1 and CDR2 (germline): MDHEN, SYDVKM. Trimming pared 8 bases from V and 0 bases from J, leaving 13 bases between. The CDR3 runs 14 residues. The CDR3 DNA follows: TGTGCCAGCCGGGACACATTTATGAACACTGAAGCTTTCTTT. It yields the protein CASRDTFMNTEAFF.

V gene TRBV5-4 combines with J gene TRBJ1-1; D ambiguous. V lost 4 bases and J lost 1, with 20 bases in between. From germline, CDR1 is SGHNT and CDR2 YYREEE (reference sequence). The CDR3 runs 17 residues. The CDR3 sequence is CASSPGVGRRKNTEAFF. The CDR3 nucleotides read TGTGCCAGCAGCCCTGGAGTCGGGCGGAGGAAGAACACTGAAGCTTTCTTT.

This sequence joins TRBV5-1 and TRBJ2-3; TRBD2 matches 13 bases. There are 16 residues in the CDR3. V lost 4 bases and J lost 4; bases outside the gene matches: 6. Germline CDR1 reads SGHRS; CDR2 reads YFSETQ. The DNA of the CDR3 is TGCGCCAGCAGCCCGGGACTAGCGGGATACTCAGATACGCAGTATTTT. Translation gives CASSPGLAGYSDTQYF.

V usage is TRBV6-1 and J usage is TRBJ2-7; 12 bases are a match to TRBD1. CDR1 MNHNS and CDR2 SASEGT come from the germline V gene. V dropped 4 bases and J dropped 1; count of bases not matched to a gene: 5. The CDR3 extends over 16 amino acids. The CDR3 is CASSGGGQGASYEQYF. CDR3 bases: TGTGCCAGCAGTGGAGGGGGACAGGGGGCTTCCTACGAGCAGTACTTC.

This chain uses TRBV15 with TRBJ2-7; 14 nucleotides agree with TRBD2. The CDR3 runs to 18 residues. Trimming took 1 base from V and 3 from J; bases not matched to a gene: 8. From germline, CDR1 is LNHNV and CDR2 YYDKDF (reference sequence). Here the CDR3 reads CATSRALGLAGENYEQYF. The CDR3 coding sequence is TGTGCCACCAGCAGAGCCCTGGGACTAGCGGGAGAAAACTACGAGCAGTACTTC.

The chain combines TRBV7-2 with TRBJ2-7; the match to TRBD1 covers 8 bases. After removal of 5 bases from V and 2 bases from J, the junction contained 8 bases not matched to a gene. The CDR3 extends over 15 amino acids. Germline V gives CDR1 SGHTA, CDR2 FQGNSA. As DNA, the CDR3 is TGTGCCAGCAGCCCTAGACAGGGGCTGACCTACGAGCAGTACTTC. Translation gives CASSPRQGLTYEQYF.